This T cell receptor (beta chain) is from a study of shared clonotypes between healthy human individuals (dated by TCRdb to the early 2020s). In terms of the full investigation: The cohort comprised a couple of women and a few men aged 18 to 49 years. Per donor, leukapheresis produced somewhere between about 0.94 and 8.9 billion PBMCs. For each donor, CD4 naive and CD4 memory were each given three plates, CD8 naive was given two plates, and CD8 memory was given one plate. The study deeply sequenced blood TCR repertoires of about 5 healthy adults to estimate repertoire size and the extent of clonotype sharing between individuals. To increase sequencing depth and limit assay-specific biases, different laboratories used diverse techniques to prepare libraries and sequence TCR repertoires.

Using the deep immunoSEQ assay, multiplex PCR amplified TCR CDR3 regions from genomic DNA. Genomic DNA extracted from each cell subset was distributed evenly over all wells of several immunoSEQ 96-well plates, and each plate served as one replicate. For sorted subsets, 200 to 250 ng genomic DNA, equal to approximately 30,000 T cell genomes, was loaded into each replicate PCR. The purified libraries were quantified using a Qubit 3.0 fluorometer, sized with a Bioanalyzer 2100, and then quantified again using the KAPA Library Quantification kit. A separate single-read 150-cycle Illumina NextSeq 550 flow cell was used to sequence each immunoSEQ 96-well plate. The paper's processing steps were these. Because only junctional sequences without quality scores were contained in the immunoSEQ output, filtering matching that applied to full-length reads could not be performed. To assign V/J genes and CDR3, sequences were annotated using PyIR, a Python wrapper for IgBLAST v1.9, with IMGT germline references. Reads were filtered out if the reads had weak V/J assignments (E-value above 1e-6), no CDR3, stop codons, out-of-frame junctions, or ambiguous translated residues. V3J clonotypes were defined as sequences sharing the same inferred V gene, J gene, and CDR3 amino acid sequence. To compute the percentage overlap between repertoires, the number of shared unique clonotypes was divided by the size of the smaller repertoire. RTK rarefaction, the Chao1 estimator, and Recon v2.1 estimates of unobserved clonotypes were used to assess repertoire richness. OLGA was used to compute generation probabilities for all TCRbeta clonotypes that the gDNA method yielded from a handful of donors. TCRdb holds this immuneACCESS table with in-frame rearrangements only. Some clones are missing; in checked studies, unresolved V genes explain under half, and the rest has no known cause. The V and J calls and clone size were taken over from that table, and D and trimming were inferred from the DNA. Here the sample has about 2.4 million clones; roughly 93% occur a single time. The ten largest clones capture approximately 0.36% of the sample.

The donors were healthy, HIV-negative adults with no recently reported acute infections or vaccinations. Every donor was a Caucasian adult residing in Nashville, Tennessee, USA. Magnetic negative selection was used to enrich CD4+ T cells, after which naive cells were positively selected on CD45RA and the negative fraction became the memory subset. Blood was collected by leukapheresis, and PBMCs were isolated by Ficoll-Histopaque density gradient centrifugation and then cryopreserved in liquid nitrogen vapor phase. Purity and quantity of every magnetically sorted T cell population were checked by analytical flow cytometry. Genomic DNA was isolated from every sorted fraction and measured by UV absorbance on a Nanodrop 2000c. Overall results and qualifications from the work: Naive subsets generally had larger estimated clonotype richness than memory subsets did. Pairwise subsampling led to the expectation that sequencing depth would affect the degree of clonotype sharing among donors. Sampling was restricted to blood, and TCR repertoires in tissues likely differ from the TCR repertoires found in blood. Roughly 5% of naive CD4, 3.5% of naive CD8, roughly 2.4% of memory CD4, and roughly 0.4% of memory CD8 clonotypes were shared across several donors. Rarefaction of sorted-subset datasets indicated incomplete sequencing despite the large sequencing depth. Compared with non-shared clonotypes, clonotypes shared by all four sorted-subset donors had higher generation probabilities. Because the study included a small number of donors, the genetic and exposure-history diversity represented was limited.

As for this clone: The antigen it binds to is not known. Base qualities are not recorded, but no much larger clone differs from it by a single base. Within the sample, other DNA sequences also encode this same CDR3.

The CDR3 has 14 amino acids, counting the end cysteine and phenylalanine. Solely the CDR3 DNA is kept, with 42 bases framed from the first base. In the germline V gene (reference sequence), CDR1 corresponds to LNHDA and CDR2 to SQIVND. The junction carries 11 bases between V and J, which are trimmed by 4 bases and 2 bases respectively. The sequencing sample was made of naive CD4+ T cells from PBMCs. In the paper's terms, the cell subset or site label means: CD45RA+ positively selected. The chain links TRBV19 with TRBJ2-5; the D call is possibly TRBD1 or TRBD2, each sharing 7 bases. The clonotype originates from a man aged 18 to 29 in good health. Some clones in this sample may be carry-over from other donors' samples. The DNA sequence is TGTGCCAGTAGTACCAGGGGGGGGCAAGAGACCCAGTACTTC. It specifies CASSTRGGQETQYF.